The rows below give T cell receptor beta chains drawn from one sample of a study of cytomegalovirus exposure and HLA in healthy donors. TCRdb's table, derived via immunoSEQ multiplex PCR, lists solely in-frame clones and lacks some. The ten most abundant clones cover just over 5.5% of a sample with around 88,000 clones. Source material: PBMCs. These TCRs come from a girl aged 10 to 17 in good health and CMV-seropositive. CDR3s include the opening cysteine and the closing phenylalanine or tryptophan. The D gene is left open where the match is weak.

TRBJ1-5 TRBV18 NA TGTGCCAGCTCACAAACCGGCGGGGATCAGCCCCAGCATTTT CASSQTGGDQPQHF
TRBJ2-3 TRBV30 NA TGTGCCGGGAGTACCGTCCCACTAGTGGCAGATACGCAGTATTTT CAGSTVPLVADTQYF
TRBJ1-2 TRBV18 TRBD1 TGTGCCAGCTCACTTGGACAGGGAGGGAACTATGGCTACACCTTC CASSLGQGGNYGYTF
TRBJ2-3 TRBV18 NA TGTGCCAGCTTACAGGGGGGGACAGATACGCAGTATTTT CASLQGGTDTQYF
TRBJ1-5 TRBV5-5 NA TGTGCCAGCAGCTTGGGGGTTAACGGGTATCGTCAGCCCCAGCATTTT CASSLGVNGYRQPQHF
TRBJ1-2 TRBV11-3 NA TGTGCCAGCAGCCCACTGGGTAACAGCGGCTCGTCGGGAGGCTACACCTTC CASSPLGNSGSSGGYTF
TRBJ1-6 TRBV27 TRBD1 TGTGCCAGCAGTCCATGGGGACAGGGTAATTCACCCCTCCACTTT CASSPWGQGNSPLHF
TRBJ1-1 TRBV19 NA TGTGCCAGTACTACAGGGAACACTGAAGCTTTCTTT CASTTGNTEAFF
TRBJ2-2 TRBV11-3 TRBD1 TGTGCCAGCAGCTTGACAGGGGGCGACACCGGGGAGCTGTTTTTT CASSLTGGDTGELFF
TRBJ1-3 TRBV7-9 TRBD1 TGTGCCAGCAGCTCCGGGACAGCTGGAAACACCATATATTTT CASSSGTAGNTIYF
TRBJ1-1 TRBV19 NA TGTGCCAGTAGTATAAGCGAGAACACTGAAGCTTTCTTT CASSISENTEAFF
TRBJ1-1 TRBV5-1 NA TGCGCCAGCAGCTCCGGGTCGGTCACTGAAGCTTTCTTT CASSSGSVTEAFF
TRBJ1-1 TRBV5-4 TRBD1 TGTGCCAGCAGCCGAATAACGGACAGGGGAGAAGCTTTCTTT CASSRITDRGEAFF
TRBJ2-1 TRBV4-3 NA TGCGCCAGCAGCCAGGCCGGGTCTCGGAGGAACAATGAGCAGTTCTTC CASSQAGSRRNNEQFF
TRBJ1-2 TRBV9 NA TGTGCCAGCACCCAATCGGGGGGACGGAACTATGGCTACACCTTC CASTQSGGRNYGYTF
TRBJ1-1 TRBV6-5 NA TGTGCCAGCAGTTACTCTGGGGACTTGAACACTGAAGCTTTCTTT CASSYSGDLNTEAFF
TRBJ1-5 TRBV6-5 NA TGTGCCAGCAGTTATGCTCGGGATCAGCCCCAGCATTTT CASSYARDQPQHF
TRBJ1-1 TRBV2 TRBD1 TGTGCCAGCAGACCCCAACGCCGGGACAGGGGGGCTTTCTTT CASRPQRRDRGAFF
TRBJ2-7 TRBV5-1 NA TGCGCCAGCAGCTTAAGTGTGGCGGGAAGCTCCTACGAGCAGTACTTC CASSLSVAGSSYEQYF
TRBJ2-7 TRBV25-1 TRBD1 TGTGCCAGCAGTGACCGACAGGGGAGTTACGAGCAGTACTTC CASSDRQGSYEQYF
TRBJ1-5 TRBV19 NA TGTGCCAGTACCCAGCGGAGTTACAATCAGCCCCAGCATTTT CASTQRSYNQPQHF
TRBJ1-2 TRBV2 NA TGTGCCAGCAGCGGGGTCCCCCTTCAGGAAAACTATGGCTACACCTTC CASSGVPLQENYGYTF